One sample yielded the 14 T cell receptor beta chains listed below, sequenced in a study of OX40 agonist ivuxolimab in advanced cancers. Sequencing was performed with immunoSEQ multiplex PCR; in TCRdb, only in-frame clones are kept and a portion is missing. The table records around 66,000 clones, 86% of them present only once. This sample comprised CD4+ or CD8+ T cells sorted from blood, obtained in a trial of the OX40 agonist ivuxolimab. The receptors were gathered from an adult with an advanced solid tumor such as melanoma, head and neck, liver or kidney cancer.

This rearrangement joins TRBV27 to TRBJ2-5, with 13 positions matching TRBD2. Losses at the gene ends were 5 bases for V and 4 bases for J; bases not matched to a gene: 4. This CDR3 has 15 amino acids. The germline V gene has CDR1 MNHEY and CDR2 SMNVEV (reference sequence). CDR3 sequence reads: CASSQLAGGPETQYF. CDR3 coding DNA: TGTGCCAGCAGTCAACTAGCGGGAGGGCCAGAGACCCAGTACTTC.

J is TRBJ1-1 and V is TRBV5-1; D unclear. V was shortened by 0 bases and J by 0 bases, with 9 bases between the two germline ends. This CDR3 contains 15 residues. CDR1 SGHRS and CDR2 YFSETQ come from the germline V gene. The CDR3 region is CASSLGSLLNTEAFF. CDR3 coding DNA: TGCGCCAGCAGCTTGGGGTCGCTCTTGAACACTGAAGCTTTCTTT.

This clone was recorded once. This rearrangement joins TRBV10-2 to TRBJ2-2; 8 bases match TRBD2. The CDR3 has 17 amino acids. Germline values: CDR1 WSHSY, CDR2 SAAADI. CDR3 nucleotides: TGCGGCGTGGGGGGAGTTAGCGGGACCGCGAACACCGGGGAGCTGTTTTTT. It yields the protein CGVGGVSGTANTGELFF.

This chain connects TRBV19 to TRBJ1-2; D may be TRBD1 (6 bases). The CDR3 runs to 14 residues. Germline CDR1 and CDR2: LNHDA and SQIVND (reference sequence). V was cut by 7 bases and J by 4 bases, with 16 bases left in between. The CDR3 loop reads CASNPGALSYGYTF. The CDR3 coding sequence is TGTGCCAGTAATCCAGGGGCCCTCTCCTATGGCTACACCTTC.

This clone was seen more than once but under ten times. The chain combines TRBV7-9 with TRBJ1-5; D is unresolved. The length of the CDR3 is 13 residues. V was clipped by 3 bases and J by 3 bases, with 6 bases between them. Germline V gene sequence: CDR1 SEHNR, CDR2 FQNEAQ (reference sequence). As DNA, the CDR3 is TGTGCCAGCAGCTTGGGTAACAATCAGCCCCAGCATTTT. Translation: CASSLGNNQPQHF.

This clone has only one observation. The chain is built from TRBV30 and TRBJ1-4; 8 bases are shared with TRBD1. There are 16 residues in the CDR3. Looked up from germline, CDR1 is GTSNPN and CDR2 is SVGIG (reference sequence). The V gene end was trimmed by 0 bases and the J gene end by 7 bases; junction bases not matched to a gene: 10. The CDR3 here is CAWSVLRTGRAEKLFF. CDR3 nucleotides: TGTGCCTGGAGTGTACTAAGGACAGGGAGAGCTGAAAAACTGTTTTTT.

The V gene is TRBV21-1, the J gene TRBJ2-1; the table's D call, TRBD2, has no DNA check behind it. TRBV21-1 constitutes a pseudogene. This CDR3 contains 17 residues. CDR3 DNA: TGTGCCAGCAGCCAGGGGACTAGCGGGAGTCTCTACAATGAGCAGTTCTTC. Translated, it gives CASSQGTSGSLYNEQFF.

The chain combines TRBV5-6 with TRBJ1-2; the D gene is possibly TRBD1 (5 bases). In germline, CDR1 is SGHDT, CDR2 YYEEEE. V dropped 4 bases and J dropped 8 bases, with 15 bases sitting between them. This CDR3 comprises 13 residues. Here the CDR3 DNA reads TGTGCCAGCAGCCCCCGAAGGGGACGCGGCTACACCTTC. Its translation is CASSPRRGRGYTF.

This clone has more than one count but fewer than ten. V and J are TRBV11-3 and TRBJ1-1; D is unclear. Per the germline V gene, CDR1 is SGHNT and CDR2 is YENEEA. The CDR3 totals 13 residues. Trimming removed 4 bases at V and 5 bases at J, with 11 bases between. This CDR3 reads CASSSFGETEAFF. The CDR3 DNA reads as TGTGCCAGCAGCTCCTTCGGGGAAACTGAAGCTTTCTTT.

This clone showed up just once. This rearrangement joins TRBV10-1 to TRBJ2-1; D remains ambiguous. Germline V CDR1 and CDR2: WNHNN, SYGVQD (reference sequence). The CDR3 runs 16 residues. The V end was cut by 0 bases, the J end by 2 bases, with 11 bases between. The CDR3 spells CASSESLAAPYNEQFF. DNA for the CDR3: TGCGCCAGCAGTGAGTCTTTGGCGGCTCCCTACAATGAGCAGTTCTTC.

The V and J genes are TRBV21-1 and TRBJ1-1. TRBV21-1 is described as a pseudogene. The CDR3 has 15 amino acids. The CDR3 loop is CASSKETVMNTEAFF. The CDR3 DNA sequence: TGTGCCAGCAGCAAAGAAACGGTCATGAACACTGAAGCTTTCTTT.

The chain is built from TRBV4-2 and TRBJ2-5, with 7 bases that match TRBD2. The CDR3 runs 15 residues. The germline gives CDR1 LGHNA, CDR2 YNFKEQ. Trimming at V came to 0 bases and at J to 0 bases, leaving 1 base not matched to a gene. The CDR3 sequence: CASSQEGGNQETQYF. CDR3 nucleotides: TGTGCCAGCAGCCAAGAGGGAGGGAACCAAGAGACCCAGTACTTC.

The CDR3 coding sequence is TGCGCCAGCAGCTTGGAAGGGGATACGCAGTATTTT. As protein: CASSLEGDTQYF. The chain links TRBV5-1 to TRBJ2-3; D ambiguous. Trimming took 0 bases from V and 6 from J, leaving 5 bases between them. This CDR3 contains 12 residues. Germline V CDR1 and CDR2: SGHRS, YFSETQ.

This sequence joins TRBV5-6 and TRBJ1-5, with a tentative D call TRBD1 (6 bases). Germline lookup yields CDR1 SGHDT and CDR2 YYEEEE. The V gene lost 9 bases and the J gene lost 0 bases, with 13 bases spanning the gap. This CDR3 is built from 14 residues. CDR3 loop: CATGEGGSNQPQHF. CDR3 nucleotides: TGTGCCACCGGCGAGGGGGGTAGCAATCAGCCCCAGCATTTT.